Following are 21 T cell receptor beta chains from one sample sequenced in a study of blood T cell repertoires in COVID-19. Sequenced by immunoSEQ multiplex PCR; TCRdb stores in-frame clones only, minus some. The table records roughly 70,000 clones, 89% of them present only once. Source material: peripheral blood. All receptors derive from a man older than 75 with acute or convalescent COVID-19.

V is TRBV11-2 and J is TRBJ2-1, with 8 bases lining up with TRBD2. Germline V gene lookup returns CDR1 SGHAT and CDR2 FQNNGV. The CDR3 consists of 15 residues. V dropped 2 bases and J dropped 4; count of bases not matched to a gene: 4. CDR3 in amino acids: CASSLSTSVYNEQFF. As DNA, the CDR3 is TGTGCCAGCAGCTTATCGACTAGCGTATACAATGAGCAGTTCTTC.

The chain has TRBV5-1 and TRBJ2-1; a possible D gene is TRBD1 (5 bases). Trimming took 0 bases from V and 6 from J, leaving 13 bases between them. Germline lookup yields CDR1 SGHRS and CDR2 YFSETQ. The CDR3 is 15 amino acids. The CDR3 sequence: CASSLGGAHVNEQFF. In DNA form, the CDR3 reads TGCGCCAGCAGCTTGGGTGGGGCCCACGTCAATGAGCAGTTCTTC.

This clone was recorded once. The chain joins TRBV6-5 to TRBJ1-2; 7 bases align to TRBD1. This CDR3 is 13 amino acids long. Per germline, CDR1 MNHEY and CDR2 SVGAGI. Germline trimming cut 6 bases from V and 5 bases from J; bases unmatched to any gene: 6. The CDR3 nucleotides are TGTGCCAGCAGCGGGACAGCCCTATATGGCTACACCTTC. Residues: CASSGTALYGYTF.

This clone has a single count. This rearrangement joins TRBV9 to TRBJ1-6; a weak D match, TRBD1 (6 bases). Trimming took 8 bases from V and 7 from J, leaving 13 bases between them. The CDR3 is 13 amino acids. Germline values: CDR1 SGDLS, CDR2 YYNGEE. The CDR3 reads CASGAGDNSPLHF. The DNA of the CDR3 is TGTGCCAGTGGGGCAGGGGACAATTCACCCCTCCACTTT.

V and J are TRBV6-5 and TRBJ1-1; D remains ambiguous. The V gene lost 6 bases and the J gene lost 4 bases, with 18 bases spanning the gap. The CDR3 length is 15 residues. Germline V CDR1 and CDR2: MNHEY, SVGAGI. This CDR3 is CASSGWRAPGTEAFF. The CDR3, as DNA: TGTGCCAGCAGCGGGTGGAGGGCTCCGGGCACTGAAGCTTTCTTT.

The CDR3 DNA is TGTGCCAGCAGTTCCCAGGGCAATGAGCAGTTCTTC. Residues: CASSSQGNEQFF. V and J are TRBV6-5 and TRBJ2-1, with D possibly being TRBD1 (5 bases). Germline CDR1 reads MNHEY; CDR2 reads SVGAGI. Trimming cost V 4 bases and J 6 bases, with 7 bases left between them. This CDR3 has 12 amino acids.

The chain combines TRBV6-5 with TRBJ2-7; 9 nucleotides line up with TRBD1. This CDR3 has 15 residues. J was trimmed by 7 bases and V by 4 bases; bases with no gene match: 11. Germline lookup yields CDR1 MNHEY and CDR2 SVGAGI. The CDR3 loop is CASSSQGAGLGEQYF. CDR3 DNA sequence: TGTGCCAGCAGTTCACAGGGGGCAGGGTTGGGGGAGCAGTACTTC.

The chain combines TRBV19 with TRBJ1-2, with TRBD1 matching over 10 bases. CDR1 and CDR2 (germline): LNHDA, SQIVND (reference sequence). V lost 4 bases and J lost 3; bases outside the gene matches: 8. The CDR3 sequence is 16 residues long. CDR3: CASSNPGQGGDYGYTF. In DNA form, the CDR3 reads TGTGCCAGTAGTAACCCCGGACAGGGGGGGGACTATGGCTACACCTTC. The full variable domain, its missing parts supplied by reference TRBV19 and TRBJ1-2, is DGGITQSPKYLFRKEGQNVTLSCEQNLNHDAMYWYRQDPGQGLRLIYYSQIVNDFQKGDIAEGYSVSREKKESFPLTVTSAQKNPTAFYLCASSNPGQGGDYGYTFGSGTRLTVV.

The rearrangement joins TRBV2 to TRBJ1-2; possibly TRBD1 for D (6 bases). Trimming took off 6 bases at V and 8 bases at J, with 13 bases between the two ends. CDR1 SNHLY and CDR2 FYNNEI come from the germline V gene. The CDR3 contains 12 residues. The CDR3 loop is CASSANRDGYTF. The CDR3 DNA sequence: TGTGCCAGCAGCGCAAACAGGGACGGCTACACCTTC.

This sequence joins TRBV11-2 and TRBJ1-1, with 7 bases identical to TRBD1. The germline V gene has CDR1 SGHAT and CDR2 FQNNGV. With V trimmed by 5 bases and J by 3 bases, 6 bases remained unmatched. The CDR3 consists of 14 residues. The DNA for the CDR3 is TGTGCCAGCAGCCCCGGGACAGCCTACACTGAAGCTTTCTTT. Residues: CASSPGTAYTEAFF.

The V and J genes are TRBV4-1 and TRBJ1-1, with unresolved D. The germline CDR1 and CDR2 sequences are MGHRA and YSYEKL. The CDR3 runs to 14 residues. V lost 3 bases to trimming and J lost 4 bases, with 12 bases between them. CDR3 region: CASSQHSGGTEAFF. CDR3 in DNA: TGCGCCAGCAGCCAGCACAGCGGCGGCACTGAAGCTTTCTTT.

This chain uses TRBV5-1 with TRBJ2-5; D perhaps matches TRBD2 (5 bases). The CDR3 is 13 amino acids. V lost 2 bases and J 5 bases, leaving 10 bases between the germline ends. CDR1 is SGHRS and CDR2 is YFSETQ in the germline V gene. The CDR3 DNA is TGCGCCAGCAGCTTTGTGGGCGGGGAGACCCAGTACTTC. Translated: CASSFVGGETQYF.

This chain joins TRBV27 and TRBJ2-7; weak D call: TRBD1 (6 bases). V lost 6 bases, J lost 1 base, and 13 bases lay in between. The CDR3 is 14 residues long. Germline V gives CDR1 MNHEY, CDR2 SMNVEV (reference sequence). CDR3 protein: CASSPLDRSYEQYF. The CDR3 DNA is TGTGCCAGCAGCCCCCTCGACAGGTCCTACGAGCAGTACTTC.

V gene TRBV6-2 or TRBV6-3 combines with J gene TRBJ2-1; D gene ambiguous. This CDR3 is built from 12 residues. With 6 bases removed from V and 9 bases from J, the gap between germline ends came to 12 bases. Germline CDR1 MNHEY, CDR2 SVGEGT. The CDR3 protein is CASSLDFGEQFF. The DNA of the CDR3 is TGTGCCAGCAGCCTAGACTTCGGTGAGCAGTTCTTC.

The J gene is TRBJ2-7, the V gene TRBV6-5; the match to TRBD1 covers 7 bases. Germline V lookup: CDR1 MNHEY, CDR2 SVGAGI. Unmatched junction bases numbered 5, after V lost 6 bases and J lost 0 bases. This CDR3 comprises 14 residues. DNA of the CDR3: TGTGCCAGCAGACCCGGACAGGTCTCCTACGAGCAGTACTTC. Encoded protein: CASRPGQVSYEQYF.

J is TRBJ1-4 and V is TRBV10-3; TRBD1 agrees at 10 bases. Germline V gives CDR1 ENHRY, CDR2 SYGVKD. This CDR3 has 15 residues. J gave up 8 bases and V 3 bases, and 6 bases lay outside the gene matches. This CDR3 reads CAISEGDRGGEKLFF. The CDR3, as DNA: TGTGCCATCAGTGAAGGGGACAGGGGCGGAGAAAAACTGTTTTTT.

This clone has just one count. CDR3 sequence reads: CASSVDRGYPTGELFF. The CDR3, as DNA: TGTGCCAGCAGCGTGGACAGGGGTTATCCCACCGGGGAGCTGTTTTTT. The V call is TRBV9, the J call TRBJ2-2; the match to TRBD1 covers 9 bases. The germline V gene has CDR1 SGDLS and CDR2 YYNGEE. V lost 2 bases, J lost 4 bases, and 6 bases stayed unmatched. This CDR3 comprises 16 residues.

The CDR3 region is CASSHPGRRTDTQYF. The CDR3 coding sequence is TGTGCCAGCAGTCACCCCGGGAGACGGACAGATACGCAGTATTTT. V and J are TRBV28 and TRBJ2-3; tentative D call: TRBD2 (6 bases). CDR1 is MDHEN, CDR2 SYDVKM, per germline. The CDR3 is made up of 15 amino acids. Trimming took off 5 bases at V and 3 bases at J, with 15 bases between the two ends.

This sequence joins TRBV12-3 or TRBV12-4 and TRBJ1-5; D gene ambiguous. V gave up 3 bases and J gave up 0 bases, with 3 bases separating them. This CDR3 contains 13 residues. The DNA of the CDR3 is TGTGCCAGCAGTTTTAATAGCAATCAGCCCCAGCATTTT. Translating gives CASSFNSNQPQHF.

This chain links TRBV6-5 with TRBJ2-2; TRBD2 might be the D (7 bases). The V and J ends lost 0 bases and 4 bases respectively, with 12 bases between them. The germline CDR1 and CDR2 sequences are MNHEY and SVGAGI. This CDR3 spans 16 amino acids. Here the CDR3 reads CASSYSGGGGTGELFF. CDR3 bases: TGTGCCAGCAGTTACTCGGGGGGGGGCGGCACCGGGGAGCTGTTTTTT.

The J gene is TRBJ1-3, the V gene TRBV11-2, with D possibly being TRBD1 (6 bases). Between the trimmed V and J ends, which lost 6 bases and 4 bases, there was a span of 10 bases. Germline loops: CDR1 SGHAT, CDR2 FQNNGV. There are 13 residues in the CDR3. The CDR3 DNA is TGTGCCAGCAGACAGGGATCCGGAAACACCATATATTTT. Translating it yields CASRQGSGNTIYF.